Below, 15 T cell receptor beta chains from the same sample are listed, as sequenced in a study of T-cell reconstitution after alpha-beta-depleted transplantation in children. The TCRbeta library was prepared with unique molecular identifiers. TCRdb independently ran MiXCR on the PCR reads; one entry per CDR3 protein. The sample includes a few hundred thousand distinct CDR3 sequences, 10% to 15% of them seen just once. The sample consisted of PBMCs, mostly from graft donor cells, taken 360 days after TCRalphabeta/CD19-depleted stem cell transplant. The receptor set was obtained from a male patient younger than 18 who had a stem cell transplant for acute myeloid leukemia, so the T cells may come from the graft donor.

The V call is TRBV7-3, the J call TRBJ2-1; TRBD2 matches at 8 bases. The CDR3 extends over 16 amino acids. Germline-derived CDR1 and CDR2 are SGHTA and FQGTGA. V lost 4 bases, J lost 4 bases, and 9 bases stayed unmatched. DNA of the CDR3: TGTGCCAGCAGCTCGTACCCAACTAGCGGATACAATGAGCAGTTCTTC. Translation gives CASSSYPTSGYNEQFF.

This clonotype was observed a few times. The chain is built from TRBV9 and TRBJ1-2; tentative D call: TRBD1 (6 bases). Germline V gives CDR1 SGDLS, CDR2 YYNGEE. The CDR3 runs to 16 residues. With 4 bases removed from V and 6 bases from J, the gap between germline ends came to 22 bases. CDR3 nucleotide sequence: TGTGCCAGCAGCCGAGGGGGAGCTGGGGTCCTACATGGCTACACCTTC. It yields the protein CASSRGGAGVLHGYTF.

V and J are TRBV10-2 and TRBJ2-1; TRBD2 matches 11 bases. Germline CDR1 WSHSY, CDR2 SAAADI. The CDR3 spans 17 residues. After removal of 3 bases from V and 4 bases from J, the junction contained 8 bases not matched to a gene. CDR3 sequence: CASSETSGSLMYNEQFF. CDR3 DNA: TGCGCCAGCAGTGAAACTAGCGGGAGTTTAATGTACAATGAGCAGTTCTTC.

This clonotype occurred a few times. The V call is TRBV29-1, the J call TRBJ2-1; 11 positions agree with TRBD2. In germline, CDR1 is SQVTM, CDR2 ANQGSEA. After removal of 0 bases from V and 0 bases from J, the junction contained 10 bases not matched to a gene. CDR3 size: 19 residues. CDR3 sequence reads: CSVEDPLAGGPSSYNEQFF. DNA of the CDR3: TGCAGCGTTGAAGATCCCCTAGCGGGAGGTCCTAGCTCCTACAATGAGCAGTTCTTC.

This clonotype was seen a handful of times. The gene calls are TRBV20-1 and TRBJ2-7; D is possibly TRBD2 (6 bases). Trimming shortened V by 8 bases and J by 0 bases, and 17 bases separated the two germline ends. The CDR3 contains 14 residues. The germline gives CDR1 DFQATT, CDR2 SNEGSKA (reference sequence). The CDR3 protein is CSTRERVSSYEQYF. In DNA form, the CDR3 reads TGCAGTACCAGAGAGCGGGTGAGCTCCTACGAGCAGTACTTC.

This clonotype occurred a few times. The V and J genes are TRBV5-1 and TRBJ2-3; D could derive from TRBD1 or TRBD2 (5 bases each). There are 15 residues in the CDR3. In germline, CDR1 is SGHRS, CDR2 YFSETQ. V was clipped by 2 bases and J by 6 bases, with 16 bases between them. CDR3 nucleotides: TGCGCCAGCAGCTTCCGGGACCCCGCACAGGATACGCAGTATTTT. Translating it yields CASSFRDPAQDTQYF.

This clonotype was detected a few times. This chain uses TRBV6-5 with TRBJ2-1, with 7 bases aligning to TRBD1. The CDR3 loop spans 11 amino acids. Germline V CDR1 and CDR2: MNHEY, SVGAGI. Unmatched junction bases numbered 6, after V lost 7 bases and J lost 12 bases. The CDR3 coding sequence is TGTGCCAGCACCCAGGGGGTATGGCAGTTCTTC. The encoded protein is CASTQGVWQFF.

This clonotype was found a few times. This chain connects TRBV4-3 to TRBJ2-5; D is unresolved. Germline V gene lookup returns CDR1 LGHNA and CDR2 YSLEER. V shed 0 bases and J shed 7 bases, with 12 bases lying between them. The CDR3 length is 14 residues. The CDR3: CASSQDVISGTQYF. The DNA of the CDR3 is TGCGCCAGCAGCCAAGACGTAATCTCAGGGACCCAGTACTTC.

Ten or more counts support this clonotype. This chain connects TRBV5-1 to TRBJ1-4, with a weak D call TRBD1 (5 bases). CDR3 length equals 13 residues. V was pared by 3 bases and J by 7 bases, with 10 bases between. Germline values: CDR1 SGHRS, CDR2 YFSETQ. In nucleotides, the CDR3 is TGCGCCAGCAGCTCCTCGACAGCTGAAAAACTGTTTTTT. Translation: CASSSSTAEKLFF.

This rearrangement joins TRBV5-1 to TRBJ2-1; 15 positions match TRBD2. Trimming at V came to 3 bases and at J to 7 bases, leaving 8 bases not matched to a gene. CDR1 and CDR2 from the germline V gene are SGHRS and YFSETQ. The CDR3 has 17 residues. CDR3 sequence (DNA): TGCGCCAGCAGCTCCGGGACTAGCGGGAGGCCCCGGAATGAGCAGTTCTTC. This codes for CASSSGTSGRPRNEQFF.

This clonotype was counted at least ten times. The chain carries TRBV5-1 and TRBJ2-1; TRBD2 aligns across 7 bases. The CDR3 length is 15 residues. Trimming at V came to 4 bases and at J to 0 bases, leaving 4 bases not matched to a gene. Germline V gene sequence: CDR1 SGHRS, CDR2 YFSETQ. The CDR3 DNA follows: TGCGCCAGCAGCCGGCGGGAGACCTCCTACAATGAGCAGTTCTTC. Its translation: CASSRRETSYNEQFF.

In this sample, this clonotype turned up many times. CDR3 residues: CASSLAPSGSIPDTQYF. As DNA, the CDR3 is TGTGCCAGCAGCTTAGCTCCTAGCGGGAGCATCCCAGATACGCAGTATTTT. V and J are TRBV7-2 and TRBJ2-3, with 10 bases aligning to TRBD2. V trimming: 0 bases; J trimming: 4 bases; junction bases outside the gene matches: 7. The CDR3 totals 17 residues. Germline-derived CDR1 and CDR2 are SGHTA and FQGNSA.

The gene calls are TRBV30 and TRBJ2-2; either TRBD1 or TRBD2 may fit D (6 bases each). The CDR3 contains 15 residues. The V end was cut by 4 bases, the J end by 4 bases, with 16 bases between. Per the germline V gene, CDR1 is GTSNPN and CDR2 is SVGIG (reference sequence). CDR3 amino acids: CAWTPRGRGTGELFF. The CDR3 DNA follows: TGTGCCTGGACCCCCCGGGGGCGCGGCACCGGGGAGCTGTTTTTT.

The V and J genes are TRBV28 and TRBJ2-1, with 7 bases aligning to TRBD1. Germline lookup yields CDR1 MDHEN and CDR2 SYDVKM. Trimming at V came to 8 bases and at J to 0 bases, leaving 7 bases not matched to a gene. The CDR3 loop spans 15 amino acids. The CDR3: CASGVQGTSYNEQFF. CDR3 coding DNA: TGTGCCAGCGGGGTACAGGGGACCTCCTACAATGAGCAGTTCTTC.

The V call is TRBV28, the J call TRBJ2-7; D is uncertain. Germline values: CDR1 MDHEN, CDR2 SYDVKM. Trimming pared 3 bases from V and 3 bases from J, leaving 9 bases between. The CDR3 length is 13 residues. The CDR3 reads CASSFPRGYEQYF. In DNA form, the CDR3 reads TGTGCCAGCAGTTTTCCCCGCGGCTACGAGCAGTACTTC.